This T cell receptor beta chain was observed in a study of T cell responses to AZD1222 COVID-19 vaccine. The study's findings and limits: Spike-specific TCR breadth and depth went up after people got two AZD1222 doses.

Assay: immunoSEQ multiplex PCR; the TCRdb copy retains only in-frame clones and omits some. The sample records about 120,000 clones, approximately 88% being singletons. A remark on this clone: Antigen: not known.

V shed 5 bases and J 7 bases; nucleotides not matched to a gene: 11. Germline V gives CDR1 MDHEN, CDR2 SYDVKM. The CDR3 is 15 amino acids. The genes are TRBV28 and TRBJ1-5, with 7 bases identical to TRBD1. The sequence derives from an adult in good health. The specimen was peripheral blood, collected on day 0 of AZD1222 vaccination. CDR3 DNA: TGTGCCAGCAGTCAGGGGGGAGGGGGCAGCCAGCCCCAGCATTTT. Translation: CASSQGGGGSQPQHF.